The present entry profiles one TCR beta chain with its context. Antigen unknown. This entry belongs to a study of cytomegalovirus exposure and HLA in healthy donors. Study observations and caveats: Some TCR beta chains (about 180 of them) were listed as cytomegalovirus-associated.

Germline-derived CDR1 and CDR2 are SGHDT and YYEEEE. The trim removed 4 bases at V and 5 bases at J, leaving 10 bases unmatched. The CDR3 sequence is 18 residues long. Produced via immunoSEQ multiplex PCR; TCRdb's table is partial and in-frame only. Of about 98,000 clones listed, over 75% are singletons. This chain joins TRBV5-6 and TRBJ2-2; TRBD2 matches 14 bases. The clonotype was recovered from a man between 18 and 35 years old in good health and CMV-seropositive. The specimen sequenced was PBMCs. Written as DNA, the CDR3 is TGTGCCAGCAGCCCGTTGACTAGCGGGGGGGTTTCAACCGGGGAGCTGTTTTTT. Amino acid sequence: CASSPLTSGGVSTGELFF. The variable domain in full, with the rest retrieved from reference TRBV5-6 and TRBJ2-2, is DAGVTQSPTHLIKTRGQQVTLRCSPKSGHDTVSWYQQALGQGPQFIFQYYEEEERQRGNFPDRFSGHQFPNYSSELNVNALLLGDSALYLCASSPLTSGGVSTGELFFGEGSRLTVL.